These 13 T cell receptor beta chains were all obtained from the same sample, sequenced in a study of technical replicates of blood from a handful of donors. Libraries were prepared by immunoSEQ multiplex PCR; TCRdb keeps only in-frame clonotypes and omits some of them. The table lists about 14,000 clones, around 79% of them singletons, with roughly 12% in the top ten. Sequenced sample: PBMCs. These receptors were collected from a human donor in good health.

The sample holds one count of this clone. DNA of the CDR3: TGTGCCAGCAGCCAGGAATTAACCGGGACTAGCGGGAAATACGAGCAGTACTTC. It encodes CASSQELTGTSGKYEQYF. V gene TRBV4-2 combines with J gene TRBJ2-7; TRBD2 aligns across 13 bases. The germline gives CDR1 LGHNA, CDR2 YNFKEQ. Losses at the gene ends were 3 bases for V and 4 bases for J; bases not matched to a gene: 12. The CDR3 covers 18 residues.

The chain carries TRBV7-2 and TRBJ1-3; 7 bases are shared with TRBD1. With 0 bases clipped from V and 1 base from J, the junction kept 0 bases outside the gene matches. The CDR3 runs to 15 residues. CDR1 and CDR2 from the germline V gene are SGHTA and FQGNSA. The CDR3 nucleotides read TGTGCCAGCAGCTTAGCGACAGGGTCTGGAAACACCATATATTTT. This sequence encodes CASSLATGSGNTIYF.

The V gene is TRBV11-2, the J gene TRBJ2-1, with D possibly matching TRBD2 (5 bases). The CDR3 runs to 15 residues. CDR1 is SGHAT and CDR2 is FQNNGV in the germline V gene. V shed 5 bases and J shed 9 bases, with 20 bases lying between them. This CDR3 reads CASSRVFYDAGEQFF. The DNA for the CDR3 is TGTGCCAGCAGCCGTGTCTTTTACGACGCGGGTGAGCAGTTCTTC. Using reference TRBV11-2 and TRBJ2-1 for the parts outside the CDR3, the full variable domain is EAGVAQSPRYKIIEKRQSVAFWCNPISGHATLYWYQQILGQGPKLLIQFQNNGVVDDSQLPKDRFSAERLKGVDSTLKIQPAKLEDSAVYLCASSRVFYDAGEQFFGPGTRLTVL.

The V call is TRBV18, the J call TRBJ2-3, with TRBD2 matching over 8 bases. The CDR3 sequence is 17 residues long. V dropped 5 bases and J dropped 4; count of bases not matched to a gene: 14. In germline, CDR1 is KGHSH, CDR2 LQKENI. The CDR3 region has the DNA TGTGCCAGCTCAACGGGACTAGGGCCCTTTGGGGCAGATACGCAGTATTTT. This codes for CASSTGLGPFGADTQYF.

The rearrangement links TRBV2 to TRBJ2-2; a weak D match, TRBD2 (6 bases). The CDR3 has 15 residues. Germline V lookup: CDR1 SNHLY, CDR2 FYNNEI. V shed 6 bases and J shed 4 bases, with 15 bases lying between them. The CDR3 loop is CASRELAPSTGELFF. CDR3 nucleotide sequence: TGTGCCAGCAGAGAACTAGCTCCGAGCACCGGGGAGCTGTTTTTT.

V usage is TRBV15 and J usage is TRBJ2-5, with a tentative D call TRBD1 (6 bases). CDR1 is LNHNV and CDR2 is YYDKDF in the germline V gene (reference sequence). This CDR3 is built from 16 residues. The V end was cut by 1 base, the J end by 1 base, with 13 bases between. The chain's CDR3 is CATSRGAGTTQETQYF. The CDR3 coding sequence is TGTGCCACCAGCAGAGGAGCCGGGACAACCCAAGAGACCCAGTACTTC.

This chain links TRBV7-3 with TRBJ1-2, with 7 bases lining up with TRBD1. J gave up 6 bases and V 4 bases, and 8 bases lay outside the gene matches. CDR3 size: 14 residues. Germline V gene sequence: CDR1 SGHTA, CDR2 FQGTGA. The CDR3 loop is CASSSGTGEDGYTF. Here the CDR3 DNA reads TGTGCCAGCAGCTCCGGCACAGGGGAGGATGGCTACACCTTC.

This clone was seen a few times. This rearrangement joins TRBV11-2 to TRBJ2-7; TRBD2 is a possible D gene (5 bases). Trimming stripped 1 base from V and 7 bases from J, with 17 bases between. From germline, CDR1 is SGHAT and CDR2 FQNNGV. The CDR3 is made up of 15 amino acids. The DNA of the CDR3 is TGTGCCAGCAGCTTAGGAGGGTCCACCCGATGGGAGCAGTACTTC. Amino acid sequence: CASSLGGSTRWEQYF.

The chain employs TRBV14 and TRBJ2-3, with 8 bases matching TRBD1. V lost 0 bases to trimming and J lost 3 bases; unmatched junction nucleotides: 5. CDR1 and CDR2 (germline): SGHDN, FVKESK. The CDR3 has 16 residues. The CDR3 nucleotides are TGTGCCAGCAGCCAAGAAGCCGACAGGGGAACAGATACGCAGTATTTT. Translation: CASSQEADRGTDTQYF.

This sequence joins TRBV10-3 and TRBJ2-1; 9 bases agree with TRBD2. V was clipped by 10 bases and J by 9 bases; unmatched bases: 10. The germline CDR1 and CDR2 sequences are ENHRY and SYGVKD. This CDR3 contains 13 residues. The CDR3 region is CATGLAGVGEQFF. Here the CDR3 DNA reads TGTGCCACTGGCTTAGCGGGAGTGGGTGAGCAGTTCTTC.

The genes are TRBV7-9 and TRBJ2-1; no clear D. The CDR3 runs 12 residues. V was clipped by 2 bases and J by 10 bases, with 9 bases between them. Germline V gene lookup returns CDR1 SEHNR and CDR2 FQNEAQ (reference sequence). The DNA for the CDR3 is TGTGCCAGCAGCTTAACTCAAGAGGAGCAGTTCTTC. As protein: CASSLTQEEQFF.

V is TRBV25-1 and J is TRBJ2-2; 9 nucleotides line up with TRBD1. The CDR3 consists of 17 residues. V lost 3 bases and J lost 4; bases outside the gene matches: 9. Germline loops: CDR1 MGHDK, CDR2 SYGVNS. The DNA of the CDR3 is TGTGCCAGCAGTGACGCCCTCGGGACAGGGCGCACCGGGGAGCTGTTTTTT. It encodes CASSDALGTGRTGELFF.

The table lists this clone with a few counts. The chain carries TRBV6-1 and TRBJ1-2, with D perhaps matching TRBD1 (5 bases). Trimming cost V 7 bases and J 4 bases, with 13 bases left between them. Germline V gene sequence: CDR1 MNHNS, CDR2 SASEGT. This CDR3 region has 13 residues. CDR3 nucleotide sequence: TGTGCCAGCATCCTAACAGGTACCTATGGCTACACCTTC. Translated, it gives CASILTGTYGYTF.